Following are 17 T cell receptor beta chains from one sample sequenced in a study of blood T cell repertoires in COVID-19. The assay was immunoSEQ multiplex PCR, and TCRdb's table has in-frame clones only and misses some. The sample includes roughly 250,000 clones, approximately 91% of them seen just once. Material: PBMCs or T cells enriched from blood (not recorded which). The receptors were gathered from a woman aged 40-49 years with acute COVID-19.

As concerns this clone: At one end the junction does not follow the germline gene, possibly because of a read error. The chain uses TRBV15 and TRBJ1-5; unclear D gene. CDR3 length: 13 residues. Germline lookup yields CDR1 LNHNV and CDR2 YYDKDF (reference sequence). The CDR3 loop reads CATSVWRSQTQHF. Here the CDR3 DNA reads TGTGCCACCAGCGTTTGGAGGTCTCAGACCCAGCATTTT.

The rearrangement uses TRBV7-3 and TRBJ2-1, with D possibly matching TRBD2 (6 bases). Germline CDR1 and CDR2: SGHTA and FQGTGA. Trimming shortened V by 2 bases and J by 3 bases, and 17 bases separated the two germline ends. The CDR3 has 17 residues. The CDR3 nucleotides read TGTGCCAGCAGCTTAGGCGGAGGGGTCGGAATCTACAATGAGCAGTTCTTC. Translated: CASSLGGGVGIYNEQFF. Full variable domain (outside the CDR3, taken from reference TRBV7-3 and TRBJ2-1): GAGVSQTPSNKVTEKGKYVELRCDPISGHTALYWYRQSLGQGPEFLIYFQGTGAADDSGLPNDRFFAVRPEGSVSTLKIQRTERGDSAVYLCASSLGGGVGIYNEQFFGPGTRLTVL.

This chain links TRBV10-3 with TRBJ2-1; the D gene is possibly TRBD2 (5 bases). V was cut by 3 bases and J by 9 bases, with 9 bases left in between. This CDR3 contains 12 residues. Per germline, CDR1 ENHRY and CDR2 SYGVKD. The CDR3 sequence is CAISEMEVEQFF. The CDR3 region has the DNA TGTGCCATCAGTGAAATGGAGGTTGAGCAGTTCTTC.

The CDR3 reads CASNPGQHSPLHF. CDR3 bases: TGTGCCAGCAATCCGGGACAACATTCACCCCTCCACTTT. The V and J genes are TRBV2 and TRBJ1-6; TRBD1 might be the D (6 bases). The CDR3 sequence is 13 residues long. V was pared by 7 bases and J by 8 bases, with 12 bases between. The germline CDR1 and CDR2 sequences are SNHLY and FYNNEI.

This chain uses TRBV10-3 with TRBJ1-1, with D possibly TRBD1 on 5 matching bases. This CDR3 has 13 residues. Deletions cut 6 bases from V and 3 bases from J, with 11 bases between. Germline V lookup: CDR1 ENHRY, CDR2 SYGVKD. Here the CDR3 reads CAIRWGSDTEAFF. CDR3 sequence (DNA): TGTGCCATCAGGTGGGGCTCGGACACTGAAGCTTTCTTT.

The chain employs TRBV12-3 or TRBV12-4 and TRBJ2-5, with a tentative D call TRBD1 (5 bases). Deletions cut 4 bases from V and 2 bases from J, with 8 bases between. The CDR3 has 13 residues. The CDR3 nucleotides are TGTGCCAGCAGTTCGGACAAGCAAGAGACCCAGTACTTC. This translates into CASSSDKQETQYF.

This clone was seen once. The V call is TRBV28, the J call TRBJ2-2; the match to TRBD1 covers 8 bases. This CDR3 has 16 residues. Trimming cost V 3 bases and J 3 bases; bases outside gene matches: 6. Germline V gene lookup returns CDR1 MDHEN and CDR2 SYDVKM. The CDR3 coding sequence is TGTGCCAGCAGTTTTGTCAGGGGGCTGTACACCGGGGAGCTGTTTTTT. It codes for CASSFVRGLYTGELFF.

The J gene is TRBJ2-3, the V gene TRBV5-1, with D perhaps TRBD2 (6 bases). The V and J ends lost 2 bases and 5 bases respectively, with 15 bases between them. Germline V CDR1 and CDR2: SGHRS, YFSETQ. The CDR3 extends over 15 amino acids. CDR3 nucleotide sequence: TGCGCCAGCAGCTTTGGTAGCGGAAGTGTAGATACGCAGTATTTT. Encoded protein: CASSFGSGSVDTQYF. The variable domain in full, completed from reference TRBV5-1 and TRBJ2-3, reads KAGVTQTPRYLIKTRGQQVTLSCSPISGHRSVSWYQQTPGQGLQFLFEYFSETQRNKGNFPGRFSGRQFSNSRSEMNVSTLELGDSALYLCASSFGSGSVDTQYFGPGTRLTVL.

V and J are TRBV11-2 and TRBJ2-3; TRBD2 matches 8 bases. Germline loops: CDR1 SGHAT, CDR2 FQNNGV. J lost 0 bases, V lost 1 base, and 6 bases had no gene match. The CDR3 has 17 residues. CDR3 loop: CASSLAGGRPSTDTQYF. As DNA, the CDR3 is TGTGCCAGCAGCTTAGCGGGGGGGCGACCTAGCACAGATACGCAGTATTTT.

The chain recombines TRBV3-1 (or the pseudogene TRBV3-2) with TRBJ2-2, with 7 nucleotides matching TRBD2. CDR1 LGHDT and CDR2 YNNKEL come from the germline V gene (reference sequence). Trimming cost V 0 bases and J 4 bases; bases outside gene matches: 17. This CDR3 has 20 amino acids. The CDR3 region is CASSQDQSQASGLVTGELFF. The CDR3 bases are TGTGCCAGCAGCCAAGATCAAAGTCAGGCTAGCGGCTTGGTCACCGGGGAGCTGTTTTTT.

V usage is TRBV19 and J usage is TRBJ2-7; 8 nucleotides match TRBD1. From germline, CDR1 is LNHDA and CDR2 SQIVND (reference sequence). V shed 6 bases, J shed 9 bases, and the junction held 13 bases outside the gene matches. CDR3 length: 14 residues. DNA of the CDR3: TGTGCCAGTAGCACCCCCGGACAGGGCCCCTCGCAGTACTTC. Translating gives CASSTPGQGPSQYF.

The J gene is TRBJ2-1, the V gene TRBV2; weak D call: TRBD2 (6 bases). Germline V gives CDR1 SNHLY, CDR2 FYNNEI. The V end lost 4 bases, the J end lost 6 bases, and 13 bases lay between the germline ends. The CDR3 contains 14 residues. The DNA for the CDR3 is TGTGCCAGCAGTGCAGGGACCGGGAGCAATGAGCAGTTCTTC. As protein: CASSAGTGSNEQFF.

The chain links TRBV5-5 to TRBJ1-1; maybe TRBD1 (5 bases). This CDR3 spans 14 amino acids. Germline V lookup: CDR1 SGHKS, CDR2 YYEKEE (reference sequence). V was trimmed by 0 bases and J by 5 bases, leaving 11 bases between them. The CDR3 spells CASSLADGATEAFF. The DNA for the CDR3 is TGTGCCAGCAGCTTGGCCGATGGGGCTACTGAAGCTTTCTTT.

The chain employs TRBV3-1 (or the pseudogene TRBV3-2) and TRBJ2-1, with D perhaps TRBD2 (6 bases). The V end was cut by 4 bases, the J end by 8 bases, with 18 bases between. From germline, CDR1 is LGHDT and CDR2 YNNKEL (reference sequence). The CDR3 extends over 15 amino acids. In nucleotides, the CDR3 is TGTGCCAGCAGCCGGGAACGAGGGAGGACTGATGAGCAGTTCTTC. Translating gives CASSRERGRTDEQFF.

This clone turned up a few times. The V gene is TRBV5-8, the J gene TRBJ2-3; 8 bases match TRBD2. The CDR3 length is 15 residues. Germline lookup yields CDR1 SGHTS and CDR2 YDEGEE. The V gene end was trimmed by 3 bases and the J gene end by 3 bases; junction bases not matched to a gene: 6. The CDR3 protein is CASSSGLAGTDTQYF. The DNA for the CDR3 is TGTGCCAGCAGCTCCGGACTAGCTGGAACAGATACGCAGTATTTT.

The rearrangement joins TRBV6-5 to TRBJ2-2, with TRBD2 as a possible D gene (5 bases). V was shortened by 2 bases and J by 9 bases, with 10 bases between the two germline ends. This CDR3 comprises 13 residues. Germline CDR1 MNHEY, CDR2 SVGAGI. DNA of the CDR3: TGTGCCAGCAGTTACACGGGGTCCAGGGAGCTGTTTTTT. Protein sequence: CASSYTGSRELFF.

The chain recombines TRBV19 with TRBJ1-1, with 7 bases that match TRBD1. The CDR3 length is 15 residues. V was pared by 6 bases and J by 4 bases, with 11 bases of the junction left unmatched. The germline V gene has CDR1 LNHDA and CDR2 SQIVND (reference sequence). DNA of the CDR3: TGTGCCAGTAGAACCACCCGACAGGGTGGCACTGAAGCTTTCTTT. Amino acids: CASRTTRQGGTEAFF.